A single sample gave rise to the 27 T cell receptor beta chains below, sequenced in a study of blood T cells in healthy people across ages (dated by TCRdb to 2014 to 2015). The library was produced with 5' RACE. TCRdb names Illumina HiSeq 2500 as the instrument used. A second PCR of roughly 6 to 11 cycles was run with a J-beta primer mix and a sample-barcoded 5' primer. TCRdb handled the public reads itself, with Q25 trimming in fastp and clone calling in MiXCR, and kept productive beta chains. Entries are consolidated by CDR3 protein sequence, retaining the most common genes and DNA. The sample data list more than 900,000 distinct CDR3 sequences, and around 27% of these were observed just once. The ten biggest clones cover around 0.75% of the sample. The data also belong to a second study, concerning T cells of mothers and their children.

Source material: blood. The source of these receptors is a girl aged 2 to 10 in good health.

This clonotype was counted only a few times. The chain employs TRBV28 and TRBJ2-3; 10 bases map to TRBD1. This CDR3 region has 14 residues. Trimming at V came to 11 bases and at J to 2 bases, leaving 7 bases not matched to a gene. Germline CDR1 reads MDHEN; CDR2 reads SYDVKM. The CDR3 sequence is CARGDRGNTDTQYF. CDR3 nucleotides: TGTGCCCGCGGGGACAGGGGAAACACAGATACGCAGTATTTT. Full variable domain (remainder filled in from reference TRBV28 and TRBJ2-3): DVKVTQSSRYLVKRTGEKVFLECVQDMDHENMFWYRQDPGLGLRLIYFSYDVKMKEKGDIPEGYSVSREKKERFSLILESASTNQTSMYLCARGDRGNTDTQYFGPGTRLTVL.

This clonotype has more than one count but fewer than ten. The chain joins TRBV10-3 to TRBJ1-2; D is unclear. V was cut by 4 bases and J by 7 bases, with 13 bases left in between. Per the germline V gene, CDR1 is ENHRY and CDR2 is SYGVKD. This CDR3 contains 13 residues. The CDR3 here is CAISVVADLGYTF. CDR3 bases: TGTGCCATCAGTGTGGTGGCCGATCTTGGCTACACCTTC.

The sample holds one count of this clonotype. This chain links TRBV5-1 with TRBJ2-3, with TRBD2 identical over 7 bases. Trimming took 3 bases from V and 5 from J; bases not matched to a gene: 18. Germline values: CDR1 SGHRS, CDR2 YFSETQ. The CDR3 consists of 18 residues. The CDR3 DNA reads as TGCGCCAGCAGCTCCGGACCTAATCTAGCGGCAGTAGTAGATACGCAGTATTTT. This translates into CASSSGPNLAAVVDTQYF.

The chain has TRBV20-1 and TRBJ2-5; the D gene is possibly TRBD1 (5 bases). The CDR3 length is 12 residues. V dropped 6 bases and J dropped 1 base, with 9 bases sitting between them. Germline CDR1 DFQATT, CDR2 SNEGSKA (reference sequence). In DNA, the CDR3 is TGCAGTGCGCAGACAGTCCAAGAGACCCAGTACTTC. Translated, it gives CSAQTVQETQYF.

This chain connects TRBV20-1 to TRBJ2-4, with a possible D match to TRBD2 (5 bases). This CDR3 comprises 13 residues. Trimming cost V 6 bases and J 6 bases, with 15 bases left between them. Germline assignment: CDR1 DFQATT and CDR2 SNEGSKA (reference sequence). The CDR3 nucleotides read TGCAGTGCCTCGGACTTCAGGCGAAACATTCAGTACTTC. Protein: CSASDFRRNIQYF.

This clonotype occurred a few times. V gene TRBV9 combines with J gene TRBJ1-2; 7 nucleotides match TRBD1. J was trimmed by 8 bases and V by 4 bases; bases with no gene match: 11. Per the germline V gene, CDR1 is SGDLS and CDR2 is YYNGEE. This CDR3 comprises 14 residues. CDR3 sequence: CASSPVETGSGYTF. The CDR3 nucleotides read TGTGCCAGCAGCCCTGTCGAGACAGGGAGCGGCTACACCTTC.

In its sample, this clonotype was seen a few times. The chain couples TRBV28 to TRBJ2-3, with TRBD2 identical over 11 bases. This CDR3 comprises 18 residues. Germline CDR1 reads MDHEN; CDR2 reads SYDVKM. The V gene end was trimmed by 2 bases and the J gene end by 2 bases; junction bases not matched to a gene: 9. The DNA for the CDR3 is TGTGCCAGCAGTTTACACTCAGGGACTAGCGGAGTCACAGATACGCAGTATTTT. It translates to CASSLHSGTSGVTDTQYF.

This chain uses TRBV6-1 with TRBJ1-1; D call uncertain. CDR3 length equals 14 residues. Germline CDR1 is MNHNS and CDR2 is SASEGT. V lost 4 bases and J lost 1, with 10 bases in between. CDR3 DNA: TGTGCCAGCAGTGCACGCGTTGAGAACACTGAAGCTTTCTTT. It encodes CASSARVENTEAFF.

V and J are TRBV5-1 and TRBJ2-1; 8 nucleotides agree with TRBD2. Trimming cost V 5 bases and J 4 bases; bases outside gene matches: 8. The CDR3 totals 15 residues. Per germline, CDR1 SGHRS and CDR2 YFSETQ. This CDR3 is CASRFSGELYNEQFF. CDR3 DNA sequence: TGCGCCAGCAGGTTTAGCGGGGAGCTTTACAATGAGCAGTTCTTC.

The chain combines TRBV7-9 with TRBJ2-4, with 8 bases that match TRBD1. Germline CDR1 and CDR2: SEHNR and FQNEAQ (reference sequence). The trim removed 4 bases at V and 8 bases at J, leaving 7 bases unmatched. The CDR3 sequence is 14 residues long. The CDR3 here is CASSSDREKDIQYF. In DNA, the CDR3 is TGTGCCAGCAGCTCGGACAGGGAGAAGGACATTCAGTACTTC.

The chain links TRBV5-1 to TRBJ1-2, with TRBD1 matching 8 bases. Germline CDR1 and CDR2: SGHRS and YFSETQ. The CDR3 totals 14 residues. The J segment lost 10 bases and the V segment lost 4 bases, leaving 12 bases of the junction unmatched. The CDR3 reads CASSDGQGRIFYTF. CDR3 DNA: TGCGCCAGCAGCGACGGACAGGGAAGAATCTTCTACACCTTC. Drawing the rest from reference TRBV5-1 and TRBJ1-2, the complete variable domain is KAGVTQTPRYLIKTRGQQVTLSCSPISGHRSVSWYQQTPGQGLQFLFEYFSETQRNKGNFPGRFSGRQFSNSRSEMNVSTLELGDSALYLCASSDGQGRIFYTFGSGTRLTVV.

This clonotype has only a few counts. The DNA for the CDR3 is TGTGCCAGCAGTCAATTCTGGGACATTCAGTACTTC. Amino acid sequence: CASSQFWDIQYF. The gene calls are TRBV28 and TRBJ2-4; no clear D gene. CDR1 and CDR2 (germline): MDHEN, SYDVKM. V shed 5 bases and J shed 8 bases, with 10 bases lying between them. This CDR3 has 12 amino acids.

This clonotype was counted between two and nine times. The chain uses TRBV6-6 and TRBJ2-7; a possible D gene is TRBD1 (6 bases). Germline loops: CDR1 MNHNY, CDR2 SVGAGI (reference sequence). Deletions cut 0 bases from V and 2 bases from J, with 8 bases between. This CDR3 is 14 amino acids long. The CDR3 loop reads CASSYSRQAYEQYF. Here the CDR3 DNA reads TGTGCCAGCAGTTACTCCCGACAGGCCTACGAGCAGTACTTC.

This clonotype was counted many times. V usage is TRBV20-1 and J usage is TRBJ2-2; 10 bases line up with TRBD1. V dropped 3 bases and J dropped 5; count of bases not matched to a gene: 9. From germline, CDR1 is DFQATT and CDR2 SNEGSKA (reference sequence). The CDR3 sequence is 16 residues long. CDR3 sequence reads: CSAREPGQGLTGELFF. Written as DNA, the CDR3 is TGCAGTGCTAGGGAGCCGGGACAGGGGCTGACCGGGGAGCTGTTTTTT.

The chain combines TRBV5-5 with TRBJ1-1; D perhaps matches TRBD1 (5 bases). CDR1 is SGHKS, CDR2 YYEKEE, per germline (reference sequence). This CDR3 is built from 17 residues. V lost 0 bases, J lost 2 bases, and 17 bases lay in between. Here the CDR3 reads CASSLVGDWLLNTEAFF. In DNA form, the CDR3 reads TGTGCCAGCAGCTTGGTTGGGGACTGGTTACTAAACACTGAAGCTTTCTTT.

The chain combines TRBV11-1 with TRBJ2-5; 11 bases map to TRBD2. CDR1 SGHAT and CDR2 FQDESV come from the germline V gene (reference sequence). The CDR3 runs to 17 residues. J was trimmed by 2 bases and V by 0 bases; bases with no gene match: 5. The CDR3: CASSLALGLADQETQYF. CDR3 coding DNA: TGTGCCAGCAGCTTAGCGCTGGGACTAGCGGATCAAGAGACCCAGTACTTC.

This clonotype occurred a few times. The chain carries TRBV2 and TRBJ2-1, with a tentative D call TRBD2 (5 bases). Trimming removed 5 bases from V and 2 bases from J, with 13 bases in between. This CDR3 region has 15 residues. CDR1 is SNHLY and CDR2 is FYNNEI in the germline V gene. The CDR3 reads CASSRSRGTYNEQFF. CDR3 sequence (DNA): TGTGCCAGCAGTAGGTCCCGGGGTACCTACAATGAGCAGTTCTTC.

The CDR3 region has the DNA TGTGCCAGCAGAGACTTCTCCTACAATGAGCAGTTCTTC. This sequence encodes CASRDFSYNEQFF. The chain employs TRBV6-1 and TRBJ2-1; D remains unclear. V was clipped by 6 bases and J by 0 bases, with 6 bases between them. From germline, CDR1 is MNHNS and CDR2 SASEGT. The length of the CDR3 is 13 residues.

This clonotype was seen once. V and J are TRBV29-1 and TRBJ2-2, with D unclear. CDR1 and CDR2 from the germline V gene are SQVTM and ANQGSEA. The germline V and J ends were trimmed by 1 base and 0 bases, with 6 bases remaining between them. The CDR3 is 14 residues long. The CDR3 reads CSVEVTANTGELFF. The CDR3 region has the DNA TGCAGCGTTGAAGTGACGGCGAACACCGGGGAGCTGTTTTTT.

The V call is TRBV7-6, the J call TRBJ2-5, with D possibly being TRBD2 (6 bases). Trimming took off 4 bases at V and 5 bases at J, with 14 bases between the two ends. Germline V gives CDR1 SGHVS, CDR2 FNYEAQ. The CDR3 is 14 amino acids. This CDR3 is CASSWNAGSETQYF. DNA of the CDR3: TGTGCCAGCAGCTGGAATGCGGGGAGTGAGACCCAGTACTTC.

V is TRBV20-1 and J is TRBJ2-5, with 7 bases identical to TRBD1. The J call is uncertain, as TRBJ2-7 better fits the DNA end. Germline values: CDR1 DFQATT, CDR2 SNEGSKA (reference sequence). The CDR3 consists of 14 residues. The CDR3 here is CSAPTGINRDEQYF. The CDR3 bases are TGCAGTGCGCCGACAGGGATTAATCGGGACGAGCAGTACTTC.

This clonotype has a handful of counts. J is TRBJ2-7 and V is TRBV15, with D unresolved. This CDR3 contains 11 residues. Germline CDR1 and CDR2: LNHNV and YYDKDF (reference sequence). Trimming removed 1 base at V and 5 bases at J, with 3 bases between. In DNA form, the CDR3 reads TGTGCCACCAGCAGAGGCCACGAGCAGTACTTC. It yields the protein CATSRGHEQYF.

The J gene is TRBJ2-3, the V gene TRBV24-1; TRBD1 matches at 7 bases. The V gene end was trimmed by 5 bases and the J gene end by 0 bases; junction bases not matched to a gene: 16. The CDR3 contains 19 residues. CDR1 and CDR2 from the germline V gene are KGHDR and SFDVKD. The CDR3 nucleotides are TGTGCCACCAGTGCTTCGACAGGGAACTACCTCATTAGCACAGATACGCAGTATTTT. The encoded protein is CATSASTGNYLISTDTQYF.

This clonotype was found many times. CDR3 loop: CASSLGAFNYGYTF. The CDR3 DNA sequence: TGTGCCAGCAGTTTAGGAGCGTTTAACTATGGCTACACCTTC. The rearrangement uses TRBV12-3 or TRBV12-4 and TRBJ1-2; D uncertain. This CDR3 comprises 14 residues. Between the trimmed V and J ends, which lost 1 base and 1 base, there was a span of 7 bases.

This chain uses TRBV7-9 with TRBJ2-7; D is unresolved. The CDR3 is 14 amino acids. CDR1 is SEHNR, CDR2 FQNEAQ, per germline (reference sequence). V lost 7 bases, J lost 1 base, and 14 bases lay in between. The CDR3 DNA is TGTGCCAGCAACCGGCCAGGTGTGTCCTACGAGCAGTACTTC. Translated, it gives CASNRPGVSYEQYF.

The chain has TRBV21-1 and TRBJ2-2; the table's D call TRBD2 went unverified against the DNA. TRBV21-1 is deemed a pseudogene. The CDR3 sequence is 15 residues long. The CDR3 DNA follows: TGTGCCAGCAGCTCCACGGGAGGGCCTCCCGGGGAGCTGTTTTTT. It encodes CASSSTGGPPGELFF.

The chain carries TRBV29-1 and TRBJ2-7; 8 nucleotides line up with TRBD1. CDR3 length equals 13 residues. The trim removed 7 bases at V and 5 bases at J, leaving 10 bases unmatched. Germline V gene lookup returns CDR1 SQVTM and CDR2 ANQGSEA. The CDR3 reads CSAVVTGAHEQYF. The CDR3 DNA is TGCAGCGCTGTGGTGACAGGGGCACACGAGCAGTACTTC.